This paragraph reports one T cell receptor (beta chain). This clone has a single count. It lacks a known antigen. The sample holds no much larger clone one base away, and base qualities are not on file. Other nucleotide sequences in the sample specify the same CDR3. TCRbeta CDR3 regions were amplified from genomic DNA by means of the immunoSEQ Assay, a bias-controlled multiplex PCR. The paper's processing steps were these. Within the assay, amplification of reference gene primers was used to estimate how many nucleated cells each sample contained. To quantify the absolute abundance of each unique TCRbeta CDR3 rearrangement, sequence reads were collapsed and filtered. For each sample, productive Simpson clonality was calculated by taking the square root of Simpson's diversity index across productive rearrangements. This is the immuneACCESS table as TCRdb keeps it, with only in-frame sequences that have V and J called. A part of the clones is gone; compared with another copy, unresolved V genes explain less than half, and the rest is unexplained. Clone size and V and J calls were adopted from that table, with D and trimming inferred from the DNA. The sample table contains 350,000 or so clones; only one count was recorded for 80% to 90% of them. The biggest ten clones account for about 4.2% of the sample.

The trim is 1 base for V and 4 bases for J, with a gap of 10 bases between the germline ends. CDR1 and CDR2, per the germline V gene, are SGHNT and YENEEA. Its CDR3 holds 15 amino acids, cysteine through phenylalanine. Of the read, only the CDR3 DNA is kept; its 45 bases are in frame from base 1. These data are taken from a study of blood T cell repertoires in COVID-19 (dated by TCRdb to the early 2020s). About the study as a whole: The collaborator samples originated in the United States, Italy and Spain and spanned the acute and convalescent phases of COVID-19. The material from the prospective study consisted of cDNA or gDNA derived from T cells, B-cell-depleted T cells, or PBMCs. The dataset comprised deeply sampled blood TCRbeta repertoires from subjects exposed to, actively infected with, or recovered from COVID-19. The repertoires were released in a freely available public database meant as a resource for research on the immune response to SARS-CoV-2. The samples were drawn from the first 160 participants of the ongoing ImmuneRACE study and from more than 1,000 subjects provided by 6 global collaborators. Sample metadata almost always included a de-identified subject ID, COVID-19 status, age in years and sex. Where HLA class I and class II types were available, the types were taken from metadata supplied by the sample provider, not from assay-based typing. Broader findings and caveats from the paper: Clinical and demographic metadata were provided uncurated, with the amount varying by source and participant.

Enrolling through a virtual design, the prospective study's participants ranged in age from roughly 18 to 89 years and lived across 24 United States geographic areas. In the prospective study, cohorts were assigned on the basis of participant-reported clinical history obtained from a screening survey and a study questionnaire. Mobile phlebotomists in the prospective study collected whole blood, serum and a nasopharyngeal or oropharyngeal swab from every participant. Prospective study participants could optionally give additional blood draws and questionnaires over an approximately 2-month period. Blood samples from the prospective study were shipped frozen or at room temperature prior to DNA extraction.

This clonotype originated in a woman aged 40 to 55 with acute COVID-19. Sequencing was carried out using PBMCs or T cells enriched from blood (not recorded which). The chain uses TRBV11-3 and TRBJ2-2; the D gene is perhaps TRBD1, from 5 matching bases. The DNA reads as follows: TGTGCCAGCAGCTTAGTAGCTGGGGCCACCGGGGAGCTGTTTTTT. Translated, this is CASSLVAGATGELFF.